Described below is a single TCR beta chain sequence and its context. The data stem from a study of regulatory T cells in long-lasting Graves disease. Regarding time point: newly diagnosed GD, antithyroid drugs for less than 3 months. From PBMCs, RNA was extracted and then used to make the TCR library. Investigators prepared the TCR beta libraries by applying iRepertoire HTBI primers and Arm-PCR of CDR3 regions. TCRdb called the multiplex PCR reads again in MiXCR, with one record for every CDR3 protein. The sample lists hundreds of thousands of distinct CDR3 sequences; more than 15% were seen once. Germline lookup yields CDR1 SGHRS and CDR2 YFSETQ. This CDR3 has 14 residues. The J segment lost 6 bases and the V segment lost 5 bases, leaving 8 bases of the junction unmatched. These data also featured in a second study, about T cells in Graves' hyperthyroidism and ophthalmopathy. That paper states: The hyperthyroidism was newly diagnosed and had lasted under 2 months; the patients were aged 18 to 65. Diagnoses were established using clinical symptoms, serum thyroxine and TRAb, thyroid ultrasound and orbital computed tomography. Ophthalmopathy could be told apart from stable hyperthyroidism with a 13 V-J model.

This chain uses TRBV5-1 with TRBJ1-1; 9 bases agree with TRBD1. The sequences come from peripheral blood mononuclear cells (PBMCs), collected at new diagnosis, from a patient treated with antithyroid drugs. The sequence was obtained from a man aged 18 to 29 with Graves disease. The CDR3 bases are TGCGCCAGCAGGAGACAGGGGGGGGAGTCTGAAGCTTTCTTT. Amino acid sequence: CASRRQGGESEAFF.